The clone carrying this TCR beta chain appeared a few times. What it binds is not known. These data come from a study of tumour-infiltrating T cells in Burkitt lymphoma. Study details: This cohort included all epidemiological subtypes of Burkitt lymphoma. Repertoire clonality predicted overall and progression-free survival. Study-level results: Many Burkitt lymphoma patients shared several public clonotypes.

Between the trimmed V and J ends, which lost 8 bases and 5 bases, there was a span of 13 bases. The CDR3 extends over 13 amino acids. Germline CDR1 is ENHRY and CDR2 is SYGVKD. Data came from immunoSEQ multiplex PCR; TCRdb stores just in-frame clones and leaves some out. The sample yields around 1,200 clones, more than 10% seen once. The origin of this receptor is a human donor with Burkitt lymphoma. Sample: tumor tissue. This chain connects TRBV10-3 to TRBJ2-1; possible D gene TRBD1, 6 bases. The CDR3 bases are TGTGCCATCCAGGGGACCGTAGACAATGAGCAGTTCTTC. It encodes CAIQGTVDNEQFF.